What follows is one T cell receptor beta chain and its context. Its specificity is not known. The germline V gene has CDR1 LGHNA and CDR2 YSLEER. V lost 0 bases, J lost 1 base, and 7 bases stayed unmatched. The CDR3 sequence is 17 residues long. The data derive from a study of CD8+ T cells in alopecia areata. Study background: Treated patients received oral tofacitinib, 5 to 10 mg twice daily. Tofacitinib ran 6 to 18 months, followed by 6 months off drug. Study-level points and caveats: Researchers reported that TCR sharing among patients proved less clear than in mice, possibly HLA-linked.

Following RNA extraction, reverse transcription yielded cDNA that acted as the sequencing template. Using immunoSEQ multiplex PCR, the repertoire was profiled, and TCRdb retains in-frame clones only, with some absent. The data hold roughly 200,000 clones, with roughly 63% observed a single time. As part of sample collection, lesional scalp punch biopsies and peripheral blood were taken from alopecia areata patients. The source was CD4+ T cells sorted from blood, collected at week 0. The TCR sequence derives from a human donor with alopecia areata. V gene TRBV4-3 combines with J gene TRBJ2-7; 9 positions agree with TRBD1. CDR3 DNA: TGCGCCAGCAGCCAAGATTCGGGACAGGGAGTATCCTACGAGCAGTACTTC. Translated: CASSQDSGQGVSYEQYF.